This passage covers 15 T cell receptor beta chains from one sample sequenced in a study of T-cell reconstitution after alpha-beta-depleted transplantation in children. Unique molecular identifiers were incorporated into the prepared TCRbeta library. TCRdb processed the PCR reads anew with MiXCR; each CDR3 protein has one entry. Among 500,000 to 600,000 distinct CDR3 sequences, around 17% were seen once, and the ten largest hold 3.3%. The sequenced sample was PBMCs from the stem cell graft donor, obtained from the stem cell graft. These TCRs come from a human donor who donated a stem cell graft to a child with acute lymphoblastic leukemia.

The J gene is TRBJ2-5, the V gene TRBV5-1, with 8 positions matching TRBD2. The V segment lost 7 bases and the J segment 6 bases; nucleotides outside the gene matches: 11. The CDR3 is made up of 14 amino acids. Germline lookup yields CDR1 SGHRS and CDR2 YFSETQ. The CDR3 protein is CASADRTSSQTQYF. CDR3 in DNA: TGCGCCAGCGCCGACCGGACTAGCTCCCAGACCCAGTACTTC.

This clonotype was seen only a few times. The rearrangement joins TRBV27 to TRBJ2-2, with D hard to call. V dropped 5 bases and J dropped 5 bases, with 12 bases sitting between them. Germline CDR1 is MNHEY and CDR2 is SMNVEV (reference sequence). The CDR3 extends over 14 amino acids. CDR3 sequence (DNA): TGTGCCAGCAGTCCAACTATGTCTACCGGGGAGCTGTTTTTT. Encoded protein: CASSPTMSTGELFF.

The chain carries TRBV27 and TRBJ2-3; the D is unclear. Looked up from germline, CDR1 is MNHEY and CDR2 is SMNVEV (reference sequence). Deletions cut 7 bases from V and 5 bases from J, with 19 bases between. This CDR3 is 15 amino acids long. The DNA of the CDR3 is TGTGCCAGCACCCCGTTAGCACAGCCCCAAGATACGCAGTATTTT. It codes for CASTPLAQPQDTQYF.

The J gene is TRBJ2-7, the V gene TRBV20-1, with a possible D match to TRBD1 (6 bases). V was cut by 0 bases and J by 4 bases, with 13 bases left in between. The length of the CDR3 is 14 residues. CDR1 is DFQATT, CDR2 SNEGSKA, per germline (reference sequence). The chain's CDR3 is CSARDRGSSYEQYF. CDR3 bases: TGCAGTGCTAGAGACAGGGGCTCGAGTTACGAGCAGTACTTC.

The sample holds a few counts of this clonotype. CDR3 amino acids: CASSSDSPYTEAFF. For the CDR3, the DNA is TGCGCCAGCAGCTCGGACAGTCCCTACACTGAAGCTTTCTTT. The chain is built from TRBV5-1 and TRBJ1-1, with D possibly matching TRBD1 (6 bases). The CDR3 runs to 14 residues. Trimming cost V 3 bases and J 3 bases, with 12 bases left between them. CDR1 and CDR2 from the germline V gene are SGHRS and YFSETQ. Full variable domain (outside the CDR3, taken from reference TRBV5-1 and TRBJ1-1): KAGVTQTPRYLIKTRGQQVTLSCSPISGHRSVSWYQQTPGQGLQFLFEYFSETQRNKGNFPGRFSGRQFSNSRSEMNVSTLELGDSALYLCASSSDSPYTEAFFGQGTRLTVV.

A few counts support this clonotype. The V call is TRBV5-1, the J call TRBJ2-1, with unresolved D. Trimming took off 4 bases at V and 0 bases at J, with 14 bases between the two ends. The CDR3 is 16 residues long. Germline CDR1 is SGHRS and CDR2 is YFSETQ. The CDR3 DNA sequence: TGCGCCAGCAGCCTGACCGGAGCCAGCTCCTACAATGAGCAGTTCTTC. Translated, it gives CASSLTGASSYNEQFF.

There are a few counts of this clonotype. V and J are TRBV21-1 and TRBJ2-1; the D call of TRBD2 is as the table states it, not checked on the DNA. TRBV21-1 represents a pseudogene. The CDR3 contains 17 residues. The CDR3 bases are TGTGCCAGCAGCAAAAAGGTAGCGGGAGTGGCCTACAATGAGCAGTTCTTC. This encodes CASSKKVAGVAYNEQFF.

The chain employs TRBV6-1 and TRBJ2-1; perhaps TRBD2 as D (6 bases). V lost 6 bases, J lost 6 bases, and 12 bases lay in between. CDR1 and CDR2 (germline): MNHNS, SASEGT. The CDR3 length is 13 residues. CDR3 DNA sequence: TGTGCCAGCAGCCCTAGCGTGGGCAATGAGCAGTTCTTC. Its translation: CASSPSVGNEQFF.

The genes are TRBV7-9 and TRBJ1-2, with TRBD1 matching over 9 bases. Trimming removed 1 base from V and 6 bases from J; junction bases left unmatched: 9. The V gene's germline CDR1 is SEHNR and CDR2 FQNEAQ (reference sequence). This CDR3 comprises 16 residues. CDR3 sequence: CASSLVMRTGEDGYTF. The CDR3 nucleotides are TGTGCCAGCAGCTTAGTGATGAGGACAGGGGAAGATGGCTACACCTTC.

The rearrangement uses TRBV12-3 or TRBV12-4 and TRBJ2-3, with D perhaps TRBD1 or TRBD2 (5 bases each). The CDR3 loop spans 17 amino acids. V lost 0 bases to trimming and J lost 1 base, with 14 bases between them. The CDR3 is CASSLALAQGGTDTQYF. The CDR3 DNA is TGTGCCAGCAGTTTAGCTTTGGCCCAGGGAGGCACAGATACGCAGTATTTT.

The chain is built from TRBV6-1 and TRBJ2-3; 9 bases are a match to TRBD1. V lost 4 bases, J lost 4 bases, and 6 bases stayed unmatched. Germline V gene sequence: CDR1 MNHNS, CDR2 SASEGT. The CDR3 extends over 15 amino acids. The CDR3 coding sequence is TGTGCCAGCAGTGCGGGACAGGGCGACCCAGATACGCAGTATTTT. This gives the protein CASSAGQGDPDTQYF.

There are a few counts of this clonotype. The V and J genes are TRBV18 and TRBJ1-1; tentatively, D is TRBD1 (6 bases). V lost 3 bases and J 1 base, leaving 12 bases between the germline ends. The CDR3 covers 15 residues. Germline CDR1 is KGHSH and CDR2 is LQKENI. The CDR3 region is CASSPLGGPNTEAFF. CDR3 DNA: TGTGCCAGCTCACCCCTGGGGGGCCCGAACACTGAAGCTTTCTTT.

V and J are TRBV12-3 or TRBV12-4 and TRBJ2-1, with 14 positions matching TRBD2. After removal of 7 bases from V and 10 bases from J, the junction contained 9 bases not matched to a gene. The CDR3 length is 15 residues. CDR3 sequence reads: CASNPLGLAGVEQFF. The CDR3 DNA reads as TGTGCCAGCAACCCCCTGGGACTAGCGGGAGTGGAGCAGTTCTTC.

V and J are TRBV5-1 and TRBJ2-2; 12 bases align to TRBD2. The CDR3 is 16 amino acids. From germline, CDR1 is SGHRS and CDR2 YFSETQ. V lost 4 bases to trimming and J lost 7 bases; unmatched junction nucleotides: 8. For the CDR3, the DNA is TGCGCCAGCAGCCTAAGACTAGCGGGAGTGCTCGGGGAGCTGTTTTTT. It encodes CASSLRLAGVLGELFF.

The sample holds a few counts of this clonotype. The CDR3 sequence is CASSLGLAVTQYF. Written as DNA, the CDR3 is TGTGCCAGCAGCTTAGGTCTAGCGGTGACCCAGTACTTC. The V and J genes are TRBV7-6 and TRBJ2-5; 7 positions match TRBD2. Germline CDR1 is SGHVS and CDR2 is FNYEAQ. V shed 1 base and J 7 bases; nucleotides not matched to a gene: 3. This CDR3 has 13 residues.